Reported below is one T cell receptor beta chain. Its matching antigen is unknown. PCR employed 60 Vbeta and 13 Jbeta primers. Assay: immunoSEQ multiplex PCR; the TCRdb copy retains only in-frame clones and omits some. The sample lists around 150,000 clones, approximately 82% seen once, with roughly 6.7% in the top ten. The sample belongs to a study of cytomegalovirus exposure and HLA in healthy donors. Study findings and constraints: In a later analysis, V- and J-gene trimming of beta chains associated with a DCLRE1C missense variant, replicated independently.

This receptor was obtained from a man between 45 and 60 years old in good health and CMV-seropositive. Specimen: PBMCs.

The CDR3 is CASSEQGKETQYF. CDR3 sequence (DNA): TGTGCCAGCAGTGAGCAGGGGAAGGAGACCCAGTACTTC. This chain connects TRBV25-1 to TRBJ2-5; TRBD1 might be the D (6 bases). In germline, CDR1 is MGHDK, CDR2 SYGVNS. The CDR3 length is 13 residues. Trimming removed 3 bases at V and 5 bases at J, with 10 bases between.